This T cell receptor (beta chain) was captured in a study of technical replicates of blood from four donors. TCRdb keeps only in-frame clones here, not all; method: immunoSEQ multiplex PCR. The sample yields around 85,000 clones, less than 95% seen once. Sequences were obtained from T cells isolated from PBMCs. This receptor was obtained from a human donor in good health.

CDR3 region: CASSESKGVNPYEQYF. CDR3 coding DNA: TGCGCCAGCAGTGAGTCGAAGGGGGTCAACCCCTACGAGCAGTACTTC. V gene TRBV10-1 combines with J gene TRBJ2-7, with TRBD1 as a possible D gene (6 bases). Trimming left V 0 bases short and J 2 bases short, with 14 bases between. Germline CDR1 reads WNHNN; CDR2 reads SYGVQD (reference sequence). This CDR3 contains 16 residues.